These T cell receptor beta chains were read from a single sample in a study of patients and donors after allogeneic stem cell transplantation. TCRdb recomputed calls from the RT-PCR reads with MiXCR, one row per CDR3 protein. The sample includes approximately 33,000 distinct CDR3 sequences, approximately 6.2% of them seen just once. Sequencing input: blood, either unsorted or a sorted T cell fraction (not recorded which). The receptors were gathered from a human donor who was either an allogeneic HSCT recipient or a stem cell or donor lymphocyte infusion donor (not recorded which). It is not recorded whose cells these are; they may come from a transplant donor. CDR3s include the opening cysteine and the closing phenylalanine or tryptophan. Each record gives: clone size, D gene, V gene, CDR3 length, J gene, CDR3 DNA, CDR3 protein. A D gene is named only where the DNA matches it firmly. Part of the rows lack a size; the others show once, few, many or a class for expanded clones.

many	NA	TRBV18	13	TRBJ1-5	TGTGCCAGCTCCCCAGGAGTGGGCCAGCCCCAGCATTTT	CASSPGVGQPQHF
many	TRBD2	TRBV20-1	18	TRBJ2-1	TGCAGTGCTAGCCTGGTTCTTTTTTCGGCGGGAGGGTACAATGAGCAGTTCTTC	CSASLVLFSAGGYNEQFF
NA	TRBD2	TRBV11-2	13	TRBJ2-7	TGTGCCAGCAGCCCCGGGGGGGGGCTCGAGCAGTACTTC	CASSPGGGLEQYF
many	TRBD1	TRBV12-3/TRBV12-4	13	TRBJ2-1	TGTGCCAGCAGTTTACAGGGGGCGGGAGAGCAGTTCTTC	CASSLQGAGEQFF
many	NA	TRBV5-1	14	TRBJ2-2	TGCGCCAGCATTTGGCTAGCGTCCACCGGGGAGCTGTTTTTT	CASIWLASTGELFF
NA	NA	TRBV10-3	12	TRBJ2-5	TGTGCCATCACCCGGTACCAAGAGACCCAGTACTTC	CAITRYQETQYF
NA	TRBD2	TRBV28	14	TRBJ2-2	TGTGCCAGCAGGGCTAGCGGGACTCTAAGGGAGCTGTTTTTT	CASRASGTLRELFF
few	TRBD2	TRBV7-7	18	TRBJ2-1	TGTGCCAGCAGCCCCCGGGGACTAGCGGGAGCGTCCTACAATGAGCAGTTCTTC	CASSPRGLAGASYNEQFF
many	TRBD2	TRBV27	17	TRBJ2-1	TGTGCCAGCAGTCCCCTCCCCGAGGGACTAGCCGGCGATGAGCAGTTCTTC	CASSPLPEGLAGDEQFF
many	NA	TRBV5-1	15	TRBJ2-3	TGCGCCAGCAGCTTGGATACTAGGGGCACAGATACGCAGTATTTT	CASSLDTRGTDTQYF
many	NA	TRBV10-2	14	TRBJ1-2	TGCGCCAGCAGTGAGGCCAGGGGCCTGAGTAGCTACACCTTC	CASSEARGLSSYTF
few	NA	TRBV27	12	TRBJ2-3	TGTGCCAGCAAGCACTCCACAGATACGCAGTATTTT	CASKHSTDTQYF
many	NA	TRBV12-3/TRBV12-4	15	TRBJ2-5	TGTGCCAGCAGTTTTTTCCCCAGATCCGGGGAGACCCAGTACTTC	CASSFFPRSGETQYF
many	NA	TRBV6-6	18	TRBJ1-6	TGTGCCAGCAGTTCTAGACCGAATGGGCCCCAGTATAATTCACCCCTCCACTTT	CASSSRPNGPQYNSPLHF
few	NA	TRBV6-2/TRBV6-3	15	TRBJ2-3	TGTGCCAGCAGCCCTTTCGGGGAAGCATGGGATACGCAGTATTTT	CASSPFGEAWDTQYF
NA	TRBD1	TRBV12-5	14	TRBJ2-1	TGTGCTAGTGGGACAGGGAGAGGGGGCAATGAGCAGTTCTTC	CASGTGRGGNEQFF
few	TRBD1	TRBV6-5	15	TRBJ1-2	TGTGCCAGCAGTTACTCGCGACAGGGGGCTGATGGCTGCACCTTC	CASSYSRQGADGCTF
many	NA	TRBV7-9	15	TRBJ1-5	TGTGCCAGCAGCTTAGCGGCAGGGGCCAATCAGCCCCAGCATTTT	CASSLAAGANQPQHF
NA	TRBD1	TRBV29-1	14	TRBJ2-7	TGCAGCACGAAGGGACAGGGGAGCTCCTACGAGCAGTACTTC	CSTKGQGSSYEQYF
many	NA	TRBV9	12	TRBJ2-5	TGTGCCAGCAGCCCCGGCCACGAGACCCAGTACTTC	CASSPGHETQYF
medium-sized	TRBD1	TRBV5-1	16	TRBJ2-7	TGCGCCAGCAGCTTGACAACAGGGGTCTCTTTTTACGAGCAGTACTTC	CASSLTTGVSFYEQYF
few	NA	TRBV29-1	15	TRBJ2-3	TGCAGCGTTGAAGATCGCATTCTAGGAACAGATACGCAGTATTTT	CSVEDRILGTDTQYF
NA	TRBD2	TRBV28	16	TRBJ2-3	TGTGCCAGCAGTTTCCCAACTAGCGAGGCGGGAGATACGCAGTATTTT	CASSFPTSEAGDTQYF
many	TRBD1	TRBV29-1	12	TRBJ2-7	TGCAGCGTTGGGACAGGCTCCTACGAGCAGTACTTC	CSVGTGSYEQYF